The rows below give T cell receptor beta chains drawn from one sample of a study of blood T cell repertoires in COVID-19. The protocol was immunoSEQ multiplex PCR, while the TCRdb copy is restricted to in-frame clones and leaves out a portion. The sample includes around 330,000 clones, 88% of them seen just once. The sequencing sample was made of peripheral blood. These receptors were obtained from a woman aged 50 to 65 with active or convalescent COVID-19. Both conserved end residues are part of each CDR3. A D gene is named only where the DNA matches it firmly. Rows may omit the clone size; those that give it use once, few, many or a size class.

V	size	D	J	DNA	CDR3
TRBV9	-	TRBD1	TRBJ2-7	TGTGCCAGCAGCGTAGGTGGGACAGGGTCCTACGAGCAGTACTTC	CASSVGGTGSYEQYF
TRBV6-2/TRBV6-3	-	-	TRBJ1-2	TGTGCCAGCAGTTACTCTTTGGGGCCCTACACCTTC	CASSYSLGPYTF
TRBV19	-	TRBD1	TRBJ1-1	TGTGCCAGTAGTCCGCGACAGGGGAACACTGAAGCTTTCTTT	CASSPRQGNTEAFF
TRBV5-4	-	-	TRBJ2-7	TGTGCCAGCAGCTTCGACAGCTCCTACGAGCAGTACTTC	CASSFDSSYEQYF
TRBV13	-	TRBD1	TRBJ1-1	TGTGCCAGCAGCTTCGGGACAGGGTACACTGAAGCTTTCTTT	CASSFGTGYTEAFF
TRBV18	few	-	TRBJ2-5	TGTGCCAGCTCACCACGCGTAGGAGAAGAGACCCAGTACTTC	CASSPRVGEETQYF
TRBV5-5	-	-	TRBJ1-1	TGTGCCAGCAGTGAACAGGGTAACACTGAAGCTTTCTTT	CASSEQGNTEAFF
TRBV7-2	-	-	TRBJ2-7	TGTGCCAGCAGCTTAGAACAGAATTACGAGCAGTACTTC	CASSLEQNYEQYF
TRBV2	-	-	TRBJ1-1	TGTGCCAGCAGTGAAGGGGAGGGGACTGAAGCTTTCTTT	CASSEGEGTEAFF
TRBV18	-	-	TRBJ1-1	TGTGCCAGCTCACCACCGGCAGGCTTTACGGCTTTCTTT	CASSPPAGFTAFF
TRBV7-8	-	-	TRBJ1-2	TGTGCCAGCAGCTTAGTGGGCGGGAGTAGAAACGGCTACACCTTC	CASSLVGGSRNGYTF
TRBV9	once	-	TRBJ2-1	TGTGCCAGCAGCGTAGAGGACAGCCCATACAATGAGCAGTTCTTC	CASSVEDSPYNEQFF
TRBV14	-	-	TRBJ2-7	TGTGCCAGCAGCCAAGACAGGTACTACGAGCAGTACTTC	CASSQDRYYEQYF
TRBV11-2	-	-	TRBJ1-2	TGTGCCAGCAGCACTCAGGGGTTGGGCCCCTATGGCTACACCTTC	CASSTQGLGPYGYTF
TRBV3-1/TRBV3-2	-	TRBD1	TRBJ1-2	TGTGCCAGCAGCCAAGCGGGACAGCTCTATGGCTACACCTTC	CASSQAGQLYGYTF
TRBV6-5	once	TRBD1	TRBJ2-7	TGTGCCAGCAGTTACTCGGGACAGGGGGCGTACGAGCAGTACTTC	CASSYSGQGAYEQYF
TRBV3-1/TRBV3-2	-	-	TRBJ2-7	TGTGCCAGCAGCCTTCTCGGAGGAAGGGGGAAGACCTCTCGGGAGCAGTACTTC	CASSLLGGRGKTSREQYF
TRBV28	-	-	TRBJ2-2	TGTGCCAGCAGTTTAGGGGGGGCTGGCACCGGGGAGCTGTTTTTT	CASSLGGAGTGELFF
TRBV30	-	-	TRBJ1-6	TGTGCCTGGAGTCCCTCGGAGGTTTCACCCCTCCACTTT	CAWSPSEVSPLHF
TRBV5-1	-	TRBD2	TRBJ2-7	TGCGCCAGCAGCTTGGCCCAGTTAGCGGGGGGACGGGAGCAGTACTTC	CASSLAQLAGGREQYF
TRBV5-8	-	-	TRBJ2-7	TGTGCCAGCAGAATCGACGACGGAGAAGCCTACGAGCAGTACTTC	CASRIDDGEAYEQYF
TRBV19	-	-	TRBJ1-1	TGTGCCAGTAGTCTACCAGCGGGGCGAACTGAAGCTTTCTTT	CASSLPAGRTEAFF
TRBV6-5	-	TRBD1	TRBJ2-1	TGTGCCAGCAGTTACCACTCCGGGACAGGGCCCAATGAGCAGTTCTTC	CASSYHSGTGPNEQFF
TRBV11-3	once	-	TRBJ2-2	TGTGCCAGCAGCTTACAGGGATTTACCGGGGAGCTGTTTTTT	CASSLQGFTGELFF
TRBV6-1	-	TRBD1	TRBJ1-2	TGTGCCAGCAGTGAATTTGAGGGGGCAGGCGGCTACACCTTC	CASSEFEGAGGYTF
TRBV2	-	-	TRBJ1-1	TGTGCCAGCAGTGGATCCGCAGGGCGTTATCGGGCAGCTTTCTTT	CASSGSAGRYRAAFF
TRBV25-1	-	TRBD1	TRBJ2-7	TGTGCCAGCAGTGACAGGGGGCTCTACGAGCAGTACTTC	CASSDRGLYEQYF
TRBV19	-	TRBD1	TRBJ2-1	TGTGCCAGTAGTCACAGGGGCTACAATGAGCAGTTCTTC	CASSHRGYNEQFF
TRBV29-1	once	-	TRBJ1-2	TGCAGCGTTACCTTACAGGGCAACTATGGCTACACCTTC	CSVTLQGNYGYTF
TRBV6-5	-	-	TRBJ1-3	TGTGCCAGCAGGAGGGGAAACACCATATATTTT	CASRRGNTIYF
TRBV9	-	-	TRBJ2-1	TGTGCCAGCAGCGCCCTAGCGGAGGGGGTCTACAATGAGCAGTTCTTC	CASSALAEGVYNEQFF
TRBV6-5	once	-	TRBJ2-7	TGTGCCAGCAGCAACAGGTCGACTTCCTACGAGCAGTACTTC	CASSNRSTSYEQYF